This TCR beta chain was documented in a study of TIL therapy for anti-PD-1-resistant metastatic lung cancer. This was the immunoSEQ v3 assay. Produced via immunoSEQ multiplex PCR; TCRdb's table is partial and in-frame only. The sample yields about 50,000 clones, 71% seen once. Time point: pre-treatment sample, taken before nivolumab and TIL therapy. Tumor tissue came from excised metastases, mostly pleural nodules or supraclavicular lymph nodes. Patients then received nivolumab; progressors got lymphodepletion, TIL and IL-2. The ends were cut back, 5 bases at V and 6 bases at J, with 18 bases in the middle. Germline V gene lookup returns CDR1 LNHNV and CDR2 YYDKDF (reference sequence). The CDR3 loop spans 15 amino acids.

The sequence came from a person between 30 and 79 years old with non-small cell lung cancer. The sample consisted of tumor tissue, taken at baseline. This rearrangement joins TRBV15 to TRBJ2-3; D gene ambiguous. CDR3 loop: CATSPPESVPDTQYF. The DNA for the CDR3 is TGTGCCACCAGCCCCCCAGAGTCGGTTCCGGATACGCAGTATTTT.